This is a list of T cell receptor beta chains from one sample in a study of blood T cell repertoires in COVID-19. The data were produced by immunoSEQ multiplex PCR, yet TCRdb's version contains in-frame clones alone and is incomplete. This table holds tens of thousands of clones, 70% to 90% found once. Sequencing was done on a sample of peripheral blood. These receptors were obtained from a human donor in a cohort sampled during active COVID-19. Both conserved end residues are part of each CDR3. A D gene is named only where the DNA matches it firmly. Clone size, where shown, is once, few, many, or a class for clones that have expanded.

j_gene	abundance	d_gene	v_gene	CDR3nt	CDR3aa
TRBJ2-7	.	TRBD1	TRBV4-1	TGCGCCAGCAGCCCGACAGGGGGTGAGCAGTACTTC	CASSPTGGEQYF
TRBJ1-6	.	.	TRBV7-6	TGTGCCAGCAGCTTAGCGGCGGGGCGGAATTCACCCCTCCACTTT	CASSLAAGRNSPLHF
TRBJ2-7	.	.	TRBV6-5	TGTGCCAGCAGTACCCGGACAGCCTACGAGCAGTACTTC	CASSTRTAYEQYF
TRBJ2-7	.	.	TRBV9	TGTGCCAGCAGTAAGATAACAGGGAGCCACGAGCAGTACTTC	CASSKITGSHEQYF
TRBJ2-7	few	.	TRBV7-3	TGTGCCAGCAGCTCCTTAGGCGGATACCACGAGCAGTACTTC	CASSSLGGYHEQYF
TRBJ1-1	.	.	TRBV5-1	TGCGCCAGCAGCTTGGAGGCCCTTGCGGGGACTGAAGCTTTCTTT	CASSLEALAGTEAFF
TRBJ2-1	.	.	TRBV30	TGTGCCTGGAGTGCGTTTGACAATGAGCAGTTCTTC	CAWSAFDNEQFF
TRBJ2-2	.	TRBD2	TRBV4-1	TGCGCCAGCAGCCCGAACGGCCTGACTAGCGGGGGCAACACCGGGGAGCTGTTTTTT	CASSPNGLTSGGNTGELFF
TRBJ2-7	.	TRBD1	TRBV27	TGTGCCAGCAGTTCCGGGACAGACCTCTACGAGCAGTACTTC	CASSSGTDLYEQYF
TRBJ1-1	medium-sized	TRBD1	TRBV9	TGTGCCAGCAGCTTCACCGGGACAGGGAAAACTGAAGCTTTCTTT	CASSFTGTGKTEAFF
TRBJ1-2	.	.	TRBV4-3	TGCGCCAGCAGCCAAGATCAAGGGGTGGGCTATGGCTACACCTTC	CASSQDQGVGYGYTF
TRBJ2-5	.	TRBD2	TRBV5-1	TGCGCCAGCAGCTTGGCGTTTTCGGGGGGTCACCAAGAGACCCAGTACTTC	CASSLAFSGGHQETQYF
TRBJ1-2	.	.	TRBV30	TGTGCCTGGAGTCAGTCTTGGGGGGACTATGGCTACACCTTC	CAWSQSWGDYGYTF
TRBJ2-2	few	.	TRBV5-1	TGCGCCAGCAGCTTGGGATTCAGTTCCACCGGGGAGCTGTTTTTT	CASSLGFSSTGELFF
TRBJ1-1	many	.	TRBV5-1	TGCGCCAGCAGCTTGGAGAGGGGCAGGGACATGAACACTGAAGCTTTCTTT	CASSLERGRDMNTEAFF
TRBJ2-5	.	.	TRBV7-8	TGTGCCAGCAGCTTAGTTGACGGGAAAGAGACCCAGTACTTC	CASSLVDGKETQYF
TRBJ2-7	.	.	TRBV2	TGTGCCAGCAGTGGTACCGACCGCGGCTACGAGCAGTACTTC	CASSGTDRGYEQYF
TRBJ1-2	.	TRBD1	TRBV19	TGTGCCAGTACCCAAGGGACAGTCAACTATGGCTACACCTTC	CASTQGTVNYGYTF
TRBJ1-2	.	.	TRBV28	TGTGCCAGCGGACAGCCATATGGCTACACCTTC	CASGQPYGYTF
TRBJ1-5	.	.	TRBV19	TGTGCCACCAGATTGGCACAAGGCAATCAGCCCCAGCATTTT	CATRLAQGNQPQHF
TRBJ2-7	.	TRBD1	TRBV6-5	TGTGCCAGCAGGGGGGGACAGGGTTACGAGCAGTACTTC	CASRGGQGYEQYF
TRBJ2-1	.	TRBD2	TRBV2	TGTGCCAGCGGCCGGGAGGGCCGCGATGAGCAGTTCTTC	CASGREGRDEQFF
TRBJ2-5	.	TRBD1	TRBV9	TGTGCCAGCAGCGAAACCCGGGACAGTATAGAGACCCAGTACTTC	CASSETRDSIETQYF
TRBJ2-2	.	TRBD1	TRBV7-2	TGTGCCAGCAGCTTAGTAGGACAGGCATCCGGGGAGCTGTTTTTT	CASSLVGQASGELFF
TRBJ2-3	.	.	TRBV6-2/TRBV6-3	TGTGCCAGCAGCCTACGGACAGGTCCGGGGGCCACAGATACGCAGTATTTT	CASSLRTGPGATDTQYF
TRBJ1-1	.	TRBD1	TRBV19	TGTGCCAGTAGTATGCGAGGGGGCGCCGAAGCTTTCTTT	CASSMRGGAEAFF
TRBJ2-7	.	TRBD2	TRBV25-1	TGTGCCAGCAGTGAATGGGGGGGCTACGAGCAGTACTTC	CASSEWGGYEQYF
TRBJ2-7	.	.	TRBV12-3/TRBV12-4	TGTGCCAGCAGTTCCATAACGGGGGAGCAGTACTTC	CASSSITGEQYF
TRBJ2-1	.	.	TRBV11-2	TGTGCCAGCAGCTTGGGGCAGACCGTCTACAATGAGCAGTTCTTC	CASSLGQTVYNEQFF
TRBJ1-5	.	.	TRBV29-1	TGCAGCGTGGTGGGCGACAGTCTCAATCAGCCCCAGCATTTT	CSVVGDSLNQPQHF
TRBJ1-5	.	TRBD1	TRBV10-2	TGCGCCAGCAGTGAGTCAGGGGGCCCCATGCCCCAGCATTTT	CASSESGGPMPQHF
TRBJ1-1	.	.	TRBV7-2	TGTGCCAGCAGTGTCAGGGCATCCTACACTGAAGCTTTCTTT	CASSVRASYTEAFF
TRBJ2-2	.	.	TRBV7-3	TGTGCCAGCAGCGGCCAGGGGGGCTCCGGGGAGCTGTTTTTT	CASSGQGGSGELFF
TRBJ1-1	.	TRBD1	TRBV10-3	TGTGCCATCAGTGAAACAGGGGGGGGGACTGAAGCTTTCTTT	CAISETGGGTEAFF
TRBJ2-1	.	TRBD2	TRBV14	TGTGCCAGCAGCCCTTGGGAGGGACTAGCGGCATCCTACAATGAGCAGTTCTTC	CASSPWEGLAASYNEQFF
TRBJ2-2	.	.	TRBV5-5	TGTGCCAGCAGCTTGGTCGCGGGGAGTGCCACCGGGGAGCTGTTTTTT	CASSLVAGSATGELFF
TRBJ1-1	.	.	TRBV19	TGTGCCAGTAGCCAGGGGTCGGACACTGAAGCTTTCTTT	CASSQGSDTEAFF